This T cell receptor beta chain was observed in a study of T cell responses to AZD1222 COVID-19 vaccine. With V trimmed by 3 bases and J by 5 bases, 12 bases remained unmatched. This CDR3 contains 17 residues. Looked up from germline, CDR1 is SGDLS and CDR2 is YYNGEE. Whole-study results and caveats: In all cases, repertoires were sampled only after the peak T cell response. Females made up more of the donors, who were largely white British, and clonal diversity may have come out too low. The study reported that nearly half of spike-specific TCRs target unmutated variant regions.

Comments on this clone: Its antigen is still unknown.

Some clones are missing from TCRdb's copy, which holds only in-frame ones; the method was immunoSEQ multiplex PCR. The sample has some 200,000 clones; approximately 91% are singletons. This TCR was recovered from an adult who received the AZD1222 COVID-19 vaccine. The source was peripheral blood, collected 28 days after the second AZD1222 dose. The chain couples TRBV9 to TRBJ2-1; 9 bases align to TRBD2. DNA of the CDR3: TGTGCCAGCAGCGGTAGCGGGAGTGGAGGGAGGAACAATGAGCAGTTCTTC. Translation gives CASSGSGSGGRNNEQFF.